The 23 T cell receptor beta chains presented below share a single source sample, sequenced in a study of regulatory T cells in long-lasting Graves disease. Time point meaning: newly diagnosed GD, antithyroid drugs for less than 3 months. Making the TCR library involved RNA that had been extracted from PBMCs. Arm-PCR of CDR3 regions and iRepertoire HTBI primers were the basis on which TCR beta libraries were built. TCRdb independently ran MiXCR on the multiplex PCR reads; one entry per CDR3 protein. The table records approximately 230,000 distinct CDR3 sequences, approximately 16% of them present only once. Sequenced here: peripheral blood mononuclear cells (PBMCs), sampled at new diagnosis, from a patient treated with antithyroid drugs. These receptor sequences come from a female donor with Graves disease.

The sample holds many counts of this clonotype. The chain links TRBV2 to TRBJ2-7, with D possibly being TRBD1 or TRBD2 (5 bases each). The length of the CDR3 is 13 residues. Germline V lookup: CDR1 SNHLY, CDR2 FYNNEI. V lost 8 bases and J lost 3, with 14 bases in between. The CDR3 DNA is TGTGCCAGCTCCCGTGGGACGAACTACGAGCAGTACTTC. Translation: CASSRGTNYEQYF.

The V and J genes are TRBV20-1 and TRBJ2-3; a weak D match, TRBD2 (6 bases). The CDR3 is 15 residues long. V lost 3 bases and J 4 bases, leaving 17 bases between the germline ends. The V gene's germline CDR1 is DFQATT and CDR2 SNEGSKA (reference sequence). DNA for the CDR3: TGCAGTGCTAGTGTGGGCGGGGTAACGGCAGATACGCAGTATTTT. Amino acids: CSASVGGVTADTQYF.

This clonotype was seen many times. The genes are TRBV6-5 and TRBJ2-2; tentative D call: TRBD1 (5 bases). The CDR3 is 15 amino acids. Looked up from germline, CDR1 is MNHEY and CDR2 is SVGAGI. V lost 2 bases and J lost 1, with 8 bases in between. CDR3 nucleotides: TGTGCCAGCAGTTACCAGGGTCGGAACACCGGGGAGCTGTTTTTT. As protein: CASSYQGRNTGELFF.

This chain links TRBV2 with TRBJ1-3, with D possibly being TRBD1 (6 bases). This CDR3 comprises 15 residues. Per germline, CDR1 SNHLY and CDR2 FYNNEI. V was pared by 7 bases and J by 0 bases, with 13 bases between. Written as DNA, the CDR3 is TGTGCCAGCACCCGTGACAGGAGCTCTGGAAACACCATATATTTT. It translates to CASTRDRSSGNTIYF.

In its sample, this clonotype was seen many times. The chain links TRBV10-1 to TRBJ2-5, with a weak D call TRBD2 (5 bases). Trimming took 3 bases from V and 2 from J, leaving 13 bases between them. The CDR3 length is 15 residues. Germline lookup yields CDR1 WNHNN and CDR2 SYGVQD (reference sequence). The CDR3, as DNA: TGCGCCAGCAGTGATCGGGGAAGCGCGCAAGAGACCCAGTACTTC. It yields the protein CASSDRGSAQETQYF.

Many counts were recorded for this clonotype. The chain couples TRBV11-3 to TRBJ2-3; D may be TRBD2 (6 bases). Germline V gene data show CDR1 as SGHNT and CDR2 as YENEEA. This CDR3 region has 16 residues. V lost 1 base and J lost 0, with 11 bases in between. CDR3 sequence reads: CASSLGGRPSTDTQYF. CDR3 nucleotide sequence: TGTGCCAGCAGCTTAGGGGGGAGGCCTAGCACAGATACGCAGTATTTT.

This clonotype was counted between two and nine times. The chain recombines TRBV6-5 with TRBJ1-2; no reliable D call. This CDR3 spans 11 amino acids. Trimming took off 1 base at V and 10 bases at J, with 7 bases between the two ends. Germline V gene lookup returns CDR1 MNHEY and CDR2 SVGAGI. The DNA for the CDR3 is TGTGCCAGCAGTTACTTGGGGAACTACACCTTC. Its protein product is CASSYLGNYTF.

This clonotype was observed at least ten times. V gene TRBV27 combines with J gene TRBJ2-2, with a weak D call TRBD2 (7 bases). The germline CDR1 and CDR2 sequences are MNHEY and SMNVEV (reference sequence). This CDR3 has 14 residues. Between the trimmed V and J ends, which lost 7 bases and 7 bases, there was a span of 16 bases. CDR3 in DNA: TGTGCCAGCACCCTGAGGGGGGGCGTCGGGGAGCTGTTTTTT. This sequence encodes CASTLRGGVGELFF.

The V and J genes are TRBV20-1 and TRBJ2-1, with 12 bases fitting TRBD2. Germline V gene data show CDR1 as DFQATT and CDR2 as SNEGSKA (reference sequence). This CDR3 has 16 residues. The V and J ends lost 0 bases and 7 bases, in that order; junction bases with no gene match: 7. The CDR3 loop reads CSARDPPSGRGNEQFF. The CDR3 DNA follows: TGCAGTGCTAGAGATCCCCCTAGCGGGAGGGGTAATGAGCAGTTCTTC.

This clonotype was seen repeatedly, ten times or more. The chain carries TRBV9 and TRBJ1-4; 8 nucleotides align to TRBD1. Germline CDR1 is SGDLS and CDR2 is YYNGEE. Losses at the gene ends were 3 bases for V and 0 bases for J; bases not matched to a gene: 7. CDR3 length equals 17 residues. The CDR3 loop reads CASSERTGLATNEKLFF. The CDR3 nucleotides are TGTGCCAGCAGCGAGAGGACAGGGCTTGCAACTAATGAAAAACTGTTTTTT.

CDR3 region: CASSIDRRGGQPQHF. Written as DNA, the CDR3 is TGTGCCAGTAGTATAGATCGAAGGGGAGGGCAGCCCCAGCATTTT. J is TRBJ1-5 and V is TRBV19; tentative D call: TRBD1 (5 bases). The length of the CDR3 is 15 residues. Trimming took off 0 bases at V and 7 bases at J, with 13 bases between the two ends. Looked up from germline, CDR1 is LNHDA and CDR2 is SQIVND (reference sequence).

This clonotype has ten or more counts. This chain's CDR3 is CAWSVLGRTDTQYF. The DNA of the CDR3 is TGTGCCTGGAGTGTATTGGGGCGCACAGATACGCAGTATTTT. The J gene is TRBJ2-3, the V gene TRBV30, with D tentatively TRBD1 (5 bases). CDR1 and CDR2 (germline): GTSNPN, SVGIG (reference sequence). This CDR3 has 14 amino acids. With 0 bases removed from V and 1 base from J, the gap between germline ends came to 8 bases.

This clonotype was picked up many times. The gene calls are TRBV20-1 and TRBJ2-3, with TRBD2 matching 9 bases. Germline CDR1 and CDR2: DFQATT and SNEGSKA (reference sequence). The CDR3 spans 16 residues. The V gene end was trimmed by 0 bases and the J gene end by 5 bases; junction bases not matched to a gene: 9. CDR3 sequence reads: CSARDYASGTVDTQYF. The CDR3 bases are TGCAGTGCTAGAGATTATGCTAGCGGGACGGTAGATACGCAGTATTTT.

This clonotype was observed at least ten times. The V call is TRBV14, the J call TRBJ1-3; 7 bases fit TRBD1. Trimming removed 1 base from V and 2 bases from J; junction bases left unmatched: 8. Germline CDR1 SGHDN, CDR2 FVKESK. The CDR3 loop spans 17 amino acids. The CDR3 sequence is CASSQGQGSTAGNTIYF. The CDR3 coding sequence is TGTGCCAGCAGCCAAGGACAGGGTTCGACGGCTGGAAACACCATATATTTT.

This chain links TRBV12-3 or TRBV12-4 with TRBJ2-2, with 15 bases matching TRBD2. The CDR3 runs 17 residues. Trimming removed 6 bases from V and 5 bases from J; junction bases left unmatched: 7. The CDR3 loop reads CASRWTSGRARTGELFF. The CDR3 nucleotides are TGTGCCAGCAGGTGGACTAGCGGGAGGGCCCGGACCGGGGAGCTGTTTTTT.

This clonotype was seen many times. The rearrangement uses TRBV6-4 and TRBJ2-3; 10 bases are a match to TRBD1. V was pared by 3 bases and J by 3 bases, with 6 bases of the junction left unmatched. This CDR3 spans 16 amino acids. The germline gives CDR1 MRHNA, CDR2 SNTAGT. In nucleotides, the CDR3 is TGTGCCAGCAGTGATCGTGGGACAGGGGAAACAGATACGCAGTATTTT. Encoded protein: CASSDRGTGETDTQYF.

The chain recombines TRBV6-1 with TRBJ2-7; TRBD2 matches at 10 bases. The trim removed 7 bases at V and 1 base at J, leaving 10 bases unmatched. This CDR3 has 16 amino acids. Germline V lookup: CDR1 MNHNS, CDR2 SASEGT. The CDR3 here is CASKGLIAGGSYEQYF. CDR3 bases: TGTGCCAGCAAAGGCTTAATAGCGGGAGGTTCCTACGAGCAGTACTTC.

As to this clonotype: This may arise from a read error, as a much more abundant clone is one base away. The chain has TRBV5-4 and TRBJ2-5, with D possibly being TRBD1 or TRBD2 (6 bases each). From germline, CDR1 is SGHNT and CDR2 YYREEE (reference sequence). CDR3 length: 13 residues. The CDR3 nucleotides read TGTGCCAGCAGCTGGAGGGGACAAGAGACCGAGTACTTC. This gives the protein CASSWRGQETEYF.

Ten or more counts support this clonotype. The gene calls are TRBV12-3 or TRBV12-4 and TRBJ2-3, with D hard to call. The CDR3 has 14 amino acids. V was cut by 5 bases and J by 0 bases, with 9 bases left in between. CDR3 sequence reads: CASSLSLSTDTQYF. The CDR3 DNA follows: TGTGCCAGCAGTCTATCTCTGAGCACAGATACGCAGTATTTT.

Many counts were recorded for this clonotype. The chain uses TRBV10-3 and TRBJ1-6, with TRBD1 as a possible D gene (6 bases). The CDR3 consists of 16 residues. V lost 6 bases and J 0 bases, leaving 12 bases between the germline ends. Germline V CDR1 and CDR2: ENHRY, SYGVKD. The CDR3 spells CAISRQASSYNSPLHF. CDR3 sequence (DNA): TGTGCCATCAGCCGACAGGCGAGCTCCTATAATTCACCCCTCCACTTT.

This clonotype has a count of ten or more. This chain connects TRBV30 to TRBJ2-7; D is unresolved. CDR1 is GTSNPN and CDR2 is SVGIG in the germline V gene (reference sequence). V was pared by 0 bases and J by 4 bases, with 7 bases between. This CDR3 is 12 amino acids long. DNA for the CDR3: TGTGCCTGGAGTGTGTTTGGGTACGAGCAGTACTTC. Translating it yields CAWSVFGYEQYF.

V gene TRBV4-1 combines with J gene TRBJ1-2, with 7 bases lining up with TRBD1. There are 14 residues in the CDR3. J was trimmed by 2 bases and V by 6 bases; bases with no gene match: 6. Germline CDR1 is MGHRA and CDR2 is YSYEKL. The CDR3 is CASSLPGQNYGYTF. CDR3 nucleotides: TGCGCCAGCAGTCTACCGGGACAGAACTATGGCTACACCTTC.

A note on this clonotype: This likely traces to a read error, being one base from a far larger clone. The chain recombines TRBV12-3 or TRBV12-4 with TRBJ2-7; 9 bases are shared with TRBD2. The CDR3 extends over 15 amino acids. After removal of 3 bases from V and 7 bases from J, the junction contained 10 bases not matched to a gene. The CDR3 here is CASSFLAGFYNEQYF. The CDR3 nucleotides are TGTGCCAGCAGTTTCCTAGCGGGATTCTACAATGAGCAGTACTTC.